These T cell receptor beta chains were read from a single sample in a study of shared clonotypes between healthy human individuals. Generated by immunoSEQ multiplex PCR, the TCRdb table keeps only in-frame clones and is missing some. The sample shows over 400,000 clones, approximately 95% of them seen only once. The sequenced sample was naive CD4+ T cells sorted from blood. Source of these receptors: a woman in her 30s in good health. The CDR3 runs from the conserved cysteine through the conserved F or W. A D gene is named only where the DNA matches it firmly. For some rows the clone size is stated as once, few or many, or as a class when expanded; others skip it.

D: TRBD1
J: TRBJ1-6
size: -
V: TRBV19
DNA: TGTGCCAGTAGTCTAACTTCCGGGACAGGGGATTCACCCCTCCACTTT
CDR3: CASSLTSGTGDSPLHF

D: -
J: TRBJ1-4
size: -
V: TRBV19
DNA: TGTGCCAGTAGTATTCTATCCCCGGGCTTAAATGAAAAACTGTTTTTT
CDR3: CASSILSPGLNEKLFF

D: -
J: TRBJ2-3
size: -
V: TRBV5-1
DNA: TGCGCCAGCAGCTTGACGGTAAATCCTACAGATACGCAGTATTTT
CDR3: CASSLTVNPTDTQYF

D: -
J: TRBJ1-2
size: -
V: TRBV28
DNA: TGTGCCAGCAGTCCACGGGGGACAATCTATGGCTACACCTTC
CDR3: CASSPRGTIYGYTF

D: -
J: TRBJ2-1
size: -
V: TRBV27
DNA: TGTGCCAGCAGCGCCCGGACTACCAGCTACAATGAGCAGTTCTTC
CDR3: CASSARTTSYNEQFF

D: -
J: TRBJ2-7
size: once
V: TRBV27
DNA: TGTGCCAGCAGTCCCTTTTCGGGGGGCTGGTACGAGCAGTACTTC
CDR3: CASSPFSGGWYEQYF

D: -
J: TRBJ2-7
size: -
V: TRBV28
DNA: TGTGCCAGCAGTTCGACCTACGAGCAGTACTTC
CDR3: CASSSTYEQYF

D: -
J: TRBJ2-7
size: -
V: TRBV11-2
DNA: TGTGCCAGCAGCTTAGGGGGTTCCTACGAGCAGTACTTC
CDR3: CASSLGGSYEQYF

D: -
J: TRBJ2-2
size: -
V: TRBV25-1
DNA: TGTGCCAGCAGTGATGACCACTTTAGCACCGGGGAGCTGTTTTTT
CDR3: CASSDDHFSTGELFF

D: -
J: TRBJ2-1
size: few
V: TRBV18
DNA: TGTGCCAGCTTCCGTTCCCACTCCTACAATGAGCAGTTCTTC
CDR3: CASFRSHSYNEQFF

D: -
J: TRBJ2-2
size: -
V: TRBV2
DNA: TGTGCCAGCAGAGACGGTTCATCGAACACCGGGGAGCTGTTTTTT
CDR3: CASRDGSSNTGELFF

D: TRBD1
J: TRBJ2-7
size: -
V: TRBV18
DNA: TGTGCCAGCTCACCACTCGGACAGGTGTCTAGCGAGCAGTACTTC
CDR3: CASSPLGQVSSEQYF

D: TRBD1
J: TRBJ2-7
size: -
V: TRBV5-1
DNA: TGCGCCAGCAGCTTGGGCCGGGACAGGGTTGCCTACGAGCAGTACTTC
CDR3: CASSLGRDRVAYEQYF

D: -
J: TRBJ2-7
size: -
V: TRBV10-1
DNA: TGCGCCAGCAGTGAAAAAAGGGCGGCTTCGAGTTCCTACGAGCAGTACTTC
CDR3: CASSEKRAASSSYEQYF

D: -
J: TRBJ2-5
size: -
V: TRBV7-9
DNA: TGTGCCAGCAGCCCTGGGGTGGGTGGTCAGGGGCAAGAGACCCAGTACTTC
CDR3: CASSPGVGGQGQETQYF

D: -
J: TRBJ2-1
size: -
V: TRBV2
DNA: TGTGCCACCGTGACAGGTAGTCCCTACAATGAGCAGTTCTTC
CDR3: CATVTGSPYNEQFF